The source of this T cell receptor (beta chain) is a study of blood T cell repertoires in COVID-19. Looking at the study overall: Acute and convalescent COVID-19 specimens originated in the United States, Italy and Spain. Nucleic acid was either cDNA or gDNA, and it came from T cells, B-cell-depleted T cells, or PBMCs.

This clone has only one observation. Original methodology: Scientists estimated how many nucleated cells there were by amplifying reference gene primers. Libraries were prepared by immunoSEQ multiplex PCR; TCRdb keeps only in-frame clonotypes and omits some of them. V, J and clone size were drawn from that table, and D and trimming were deduced from the DNA. The table shows 390,000 or so clones, with 70% to 90% occurring only once. While infection was still active, Seattle patients were enrolled and then followed longitudinally. Germline V lookup: CDR1 MNHEY, CDR2 SVGEGT. CDR3 length: 12 amino acids. V shed 5 bases and J shed 7 bases, with 9 bases lying between them.

The genes are TRBV6-2 or TRBV6-3 and TRBJ2-1, with D hard to call. The sequence was collected from a woman in her 30s with COVID-19, enrolled during active disease. Source material: peripheral blood. The CDR3 loop reads CASSPTRNEQFF. The CDR3, as DNA: TGTGCCAGCAGTCCGACGAGGAATGAGCAGTTCTTC.